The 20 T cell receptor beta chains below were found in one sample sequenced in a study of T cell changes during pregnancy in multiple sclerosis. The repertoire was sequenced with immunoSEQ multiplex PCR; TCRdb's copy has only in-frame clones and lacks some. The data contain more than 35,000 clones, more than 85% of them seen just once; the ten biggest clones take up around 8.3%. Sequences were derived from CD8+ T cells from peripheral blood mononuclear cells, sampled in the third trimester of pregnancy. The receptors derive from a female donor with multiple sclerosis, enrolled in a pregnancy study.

CDR3 sequence: CASRSGVDRQGEEAFF. In DNA form, the CDR3 reads TGTGCCAGCAGATCAGGGGTGGATAGGCAAGGGGAAGAAGCTTTCTTT. The chain has TRBV7-2 and TRBJ1-1, with a weak D call TRBD1 (6 bases). The CDR3 sequence is 16 residues long. The ends were cut back, 6 bases at V and 8 bases at J, with 25 bases in the middle. Germline CDR1 SGHTA, CDR2 FQGNSA.

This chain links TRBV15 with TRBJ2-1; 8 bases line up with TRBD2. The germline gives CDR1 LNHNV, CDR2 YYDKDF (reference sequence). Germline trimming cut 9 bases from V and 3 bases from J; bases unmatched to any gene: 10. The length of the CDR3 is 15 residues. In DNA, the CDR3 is TGTGCCACGAGGTCTCGGGGGGGGGACTACAATGAGCAGTTCTTC. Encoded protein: CATRSRGGDYNEQFF.

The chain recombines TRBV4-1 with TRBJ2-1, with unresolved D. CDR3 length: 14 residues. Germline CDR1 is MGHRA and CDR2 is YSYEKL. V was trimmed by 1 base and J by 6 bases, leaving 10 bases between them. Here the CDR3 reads CASSQVTGGNEQFF. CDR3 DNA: TGCGCCAGCAGCCAAGTAACCGGTGGCAATGAGCAGTTCTTC.

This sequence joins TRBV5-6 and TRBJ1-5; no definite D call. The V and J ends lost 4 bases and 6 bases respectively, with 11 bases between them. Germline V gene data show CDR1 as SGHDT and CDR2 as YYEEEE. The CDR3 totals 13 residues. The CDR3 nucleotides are TGTGCCAGCAGCCTAGGCGCGGGTCAGCCCCAGCATTTT. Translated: CASSLGAGQPQHF.

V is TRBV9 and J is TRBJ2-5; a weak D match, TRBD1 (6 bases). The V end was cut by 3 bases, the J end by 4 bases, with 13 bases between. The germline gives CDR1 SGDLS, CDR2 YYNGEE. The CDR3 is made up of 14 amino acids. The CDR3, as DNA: TGTGCCAGCAGCGGAAGGGACACCGTAGAGACCCAGTACTTC. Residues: CASSGRDTVETQYF. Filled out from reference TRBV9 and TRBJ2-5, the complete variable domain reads DSGVTQTPKHLITATGQRVTLRCSPRSGDLSVYWYQQSLDQGLQFLIQYYNGEERAKGNILERFSAQQFPDLHSELNLSSLELGDSALYFCASSGRDTVETQYFGPGTRLLVL.

DNA of the CDR3: TGTGCCAGCAGCCAGCACCTACTCGGGGGGGCCGGCACCGGGGAGCTGTTTTTT. Amino acid sequence: CASSQHLLGGAGTGELFF. The chain employs TRBV14 and TRBJ2-2, with 8 bases fitting TRBD2. The CDR3 length is 18 residues. V was clipped by 3 bases and J by 4 bases; unmatched bases: 13. Germline assignment: CDR1 SGHDN and CDR2 FVKESK.

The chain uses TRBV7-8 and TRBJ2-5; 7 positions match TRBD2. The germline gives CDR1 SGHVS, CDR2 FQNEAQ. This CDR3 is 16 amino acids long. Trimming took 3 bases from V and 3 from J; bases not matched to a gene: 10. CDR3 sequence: CASSFLYRGGEETQYF. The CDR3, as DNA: TGTGCCAGCAGCTTCCTGTATCGTGGGGGGGAAGAGACCCAGTACTTC.

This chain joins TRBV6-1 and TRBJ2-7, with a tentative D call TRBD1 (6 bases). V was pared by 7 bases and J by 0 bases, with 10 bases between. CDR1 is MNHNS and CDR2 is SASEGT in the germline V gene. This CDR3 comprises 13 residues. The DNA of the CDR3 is TGTGCCAGCACTACAGGGAGCTCCTACGAGCAGTACTTC. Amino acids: CASTTGSSYEQYF.

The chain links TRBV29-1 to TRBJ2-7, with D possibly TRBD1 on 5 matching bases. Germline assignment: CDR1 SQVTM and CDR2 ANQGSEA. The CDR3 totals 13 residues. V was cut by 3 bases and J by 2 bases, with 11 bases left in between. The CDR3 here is CSVENRTPYEQYF. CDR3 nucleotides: TGCAGCGTTGAGAACAGGACCCCCTACGAGCAGTACTTC.

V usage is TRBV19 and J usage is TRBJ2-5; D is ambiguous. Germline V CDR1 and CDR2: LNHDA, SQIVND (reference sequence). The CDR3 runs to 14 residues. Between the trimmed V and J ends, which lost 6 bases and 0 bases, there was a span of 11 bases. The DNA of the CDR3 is TGTGCCAGTAGCCCCGACCGGGACCAAGAGACCCAGTACTTC. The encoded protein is CASSPDRDQETQYF.

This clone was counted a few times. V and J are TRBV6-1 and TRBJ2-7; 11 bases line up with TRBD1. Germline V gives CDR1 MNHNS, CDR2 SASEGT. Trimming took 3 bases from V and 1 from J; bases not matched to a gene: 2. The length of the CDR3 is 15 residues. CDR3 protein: CASSEGTGGSYEQYF. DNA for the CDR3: TGTGCCAGCAGTGAGGGGACAGGGGGATCCTACGAGCAGTACTTC.

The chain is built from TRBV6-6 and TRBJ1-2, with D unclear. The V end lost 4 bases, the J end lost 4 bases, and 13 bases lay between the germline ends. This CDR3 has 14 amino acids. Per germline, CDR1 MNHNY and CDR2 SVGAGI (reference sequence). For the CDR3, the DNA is TGTGCCAGCAGTTCCCCGACATTGCTCTATGGCTACACCTTC. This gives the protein CASSSPTLLYGYTF.

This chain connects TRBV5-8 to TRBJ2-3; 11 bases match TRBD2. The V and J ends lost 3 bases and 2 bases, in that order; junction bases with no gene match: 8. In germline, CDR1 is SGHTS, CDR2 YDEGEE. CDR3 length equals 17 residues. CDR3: CASSSLSGGGPTDTQYF. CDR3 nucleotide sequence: TGTGCCAGCAGCTCTCTTAGCGGGGGGGGTCCCACAGATACGCAGTATTTT.

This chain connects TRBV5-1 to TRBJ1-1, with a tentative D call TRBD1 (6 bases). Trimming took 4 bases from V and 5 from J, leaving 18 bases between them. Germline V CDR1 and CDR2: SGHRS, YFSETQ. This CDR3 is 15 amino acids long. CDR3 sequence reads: CASSLKQGLRTEAFF. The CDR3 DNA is TGCGCCAGCAGCCTGAAACAGGGTTTAAGAACTGAAGCTTTCTTT.

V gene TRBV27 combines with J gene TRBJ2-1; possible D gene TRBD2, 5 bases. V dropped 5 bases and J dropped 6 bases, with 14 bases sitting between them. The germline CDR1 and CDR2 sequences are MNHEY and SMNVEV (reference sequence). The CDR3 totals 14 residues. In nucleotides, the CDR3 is TGTGCCAGCAGTGACTTGGAGGTCGTCAATGAGCAGTTCTTC. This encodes CASSDLEVVNEQFF.

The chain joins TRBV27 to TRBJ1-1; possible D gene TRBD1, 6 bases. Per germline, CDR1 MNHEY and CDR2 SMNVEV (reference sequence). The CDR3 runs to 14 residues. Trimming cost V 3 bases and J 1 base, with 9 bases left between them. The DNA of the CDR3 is TGTGCCAGCAGTTTGAGGACAGAGAACACTGAAGCTTTCTTT. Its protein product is CASSLRTENTEAFF.

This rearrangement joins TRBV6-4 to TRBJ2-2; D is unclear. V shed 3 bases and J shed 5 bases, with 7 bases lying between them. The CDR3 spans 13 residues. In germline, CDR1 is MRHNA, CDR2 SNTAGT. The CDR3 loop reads CASSEADTGELFF. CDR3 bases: TGTGCCAGCAGTGAGGCGGATACCGGGGAGCTGTTTTTT.

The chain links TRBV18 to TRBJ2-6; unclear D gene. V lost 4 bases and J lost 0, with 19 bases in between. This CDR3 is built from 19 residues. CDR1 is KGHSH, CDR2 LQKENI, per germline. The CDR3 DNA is TGTGCCAGCTCACATCTTCAACAGCCTGTTAGCTCTGGGGCCAACGTCCTGACTTTC. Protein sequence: CASSHLQQPVSSGANVLTF.

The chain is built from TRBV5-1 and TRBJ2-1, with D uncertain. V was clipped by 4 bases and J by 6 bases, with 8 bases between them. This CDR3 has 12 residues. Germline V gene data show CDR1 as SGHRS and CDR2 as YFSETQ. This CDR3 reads CASSPSGNEQFF. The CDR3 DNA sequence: TGCGCCAGCAGCCCCTCCGGCAATGAGCAGTTCTTC.

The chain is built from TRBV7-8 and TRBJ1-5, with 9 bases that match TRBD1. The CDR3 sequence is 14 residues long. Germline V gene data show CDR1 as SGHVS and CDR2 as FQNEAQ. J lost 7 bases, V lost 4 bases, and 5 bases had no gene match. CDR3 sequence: CASSSGQGSQPQHF. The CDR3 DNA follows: TGTGCCAGCAGCTCAGGACAGGGGTCGCAGCCCCAGCATTTT.